These 8 T cell receptor beta chains were all obtained from the same sample, sequenced in a study of shared clonotypes between healthy human individuals. Sequencing was performed with immunoSEQ multiplex PCR; in TCRdb, only in-frame clones are kept and a portion is missing. Here the sample spans some 2,000,000 clones, approximately 95% being singletons. Sequencing used naive CD4+ T cells sorted from blood. Subset of the sample: CD45RA+ positively selected. The receptors originated from a man younger than 30 in good health.

This rearrangement joins TRBV10-1 to TRBJ2-7; 7 bases are shared with TRBD1. With 4 bases clipped from V and 6 bases from J, the junction kept 6 bases outside the gene matches. CDR3 length: 13 residues. Germline loops: CDR1 WNHNN, CDR2 SYGVQD (reference sequence). CDR3 residues: CASSAAGGIEQYF. CDR3 nucleotide sequence: TGCGCCAGCAGTGCGGCAGGGGGTATCGAGCAGTACTTC.

J is TRBJ2-1 and V is TRBV12-5; possibly TRBD1 for D (6 bases). The CDR3 sequence is 13 residues long. CDR1 and CDR2 (germline): LGHNT, FRNRAP. The germline V and J ends were trimmed by 4 bases and 4 bases, with 8 bases remaining between them. DNA of the CDR3: TGTGCTAGTGGTTCCGGGACATACAATGAGCAGTTCTTC. This encodes CASGSGTYNEQFF.

J is TRBJ1-5 and V is TRBV6-6, with D maybe TRBD1 (5 bases). This CDR3 spans 15 amino acids. CDR1 is MNHNY, CDR2 SVGAGI, per germline (reference sequence). Trimming removed 6 bases from V and 6 bases from J, with 18 bases in between. CDR3 loop: CASRGVTGESQPQHF. The CDR3 bases are TGTGCCAGCAGGGGGGTTACGGGGGAAAGTCAGCCCCAGCATTTT.

The chain has TRBV12-2 and TRBJ2-7; the table's D call of TRBD2 was not tested on the DNA. TRBV12-2 is designated a pseudogene. The length of the CDR3 is 14 residues. The CDR3 region is CASRLAGGFYEQYF. The CDR3 DNA reads TGTGCAAGTCGCTTAGCGGGAGGGTTCTACGAGCAGTACTTC.

This chain connects TRBV19 to TRBJ1-2; D ambiguous. The CDR3 is made up of 11 amino acids. V shed 10 bases and J shed 4 bases, with 10 bases lying between them. Looked up from germline, CDR1 is LNHDA and CDR2 is SQIVND (reference sequence). For the CDR3, the DNA is TGTGCCACCGCGATGCGCTATGGCTACACCTTC. This translates into CATAMRYGYTF. Variable domain in full (rest from reference TRBV19 and TRBJ1-2): DGGITQSPKYLFRKEGQNVTLSCEQNLNHDAMYWYRQDPGQGLRLIYYSQIVNDFQKGDIAEGYSVSREKKESFPLTVTSAQKNPTAFYLCATAMRYGYTFGSGTRLTVV.

The V gene is TRBV6-5, the J gene TRBJ2-1; D perhaps matches TRBD1 (5 bases). Germline V gene sequence: CDR1 MNHEY, CDR2 SVGAGI. This CDR3 is built from 12 residues. V dropped 6 bases and J dropped 9 bases, with 12 bases sitting between them. DNA of the CDR3: TGTGCCAGCAGCCCAGGACAAGTTGAGCAGTTCTTC. Its translation: CASSPGQVEQFF.

This clone occurred once. The chain is built from TRBV6-1 and TRBJ1-2, with 7 bases that match TRBD1. Unmatched junction bases numbered 8, after V lost 11 bases and J lost 5 bases. The CDR3 sequence is 12 residues long. CDR1 is MNHNS, CDR2 SASEGT, per germline. DNA for the CDR3: TGTGCCGGTGGGGGCAGGGGGTATGGCTACACCTTC. Translating gives CAGGGRGYGYTF.

Concerning this clone: The same CDR3 arises from other DNA sequences in this sample as well. This chain joins TRBV5-1 and TRBJ2-3; the D call may be TRBD1 or TRBD2 (6 bases each). Trimming removed 0 bases at V and 0 bases at J, with 11 bases between. The CDR3 has 16 residues. Per the germline V gene, CDR1 is SGHRS and CDR2 is YFSETQ. This CDR3 reads CASSLASGASTDTQYF. DNA of the CDR3: TGCGCCAGCAGCTTGGCCTCGGGGGCAAGCACAGATACGCAGTATTTT. The full variable domain, completed using reference TRBV5-1 and TRBJ2-3, is KAGVTQTPRYLIKTRGQQVTLSCSPISGHRSVSWYQQTPGQGLQFLFEYFSETQRNKGNFPGRFSGRQFSNSRSEMNVSTLELGDSALYLCASSLASGASTDTQYFGPGTRLTVL.